This T cell receptor (beta chain) is drawn from a study of PD-1 blockade in classical Hodgkin lymphoma. Study observations and caveats: Similar baseline diversity was found in complete responders and newly diagnosed patients. By C4D1, CD4+ diversity increased significantly, especially in complete responders.

The protocol was immunoSEQ multiplex PCR, while the TCRdb copy is restricted to in-frame clones and leaves out a portion. The sample holds over 35,000 clones, 76% seen once. Patients all relapsed after autologous stem cell transplantation, and there was variation in brentuximab vedotin exposure. This clone has just a few counts. Its cognate antigen is unknown. Sample: peripheral blood mononuclear cells (PBMCs), taken at baseline. The clonotype originates from a human donor with classical Hodgkin lymphoma.

This CDR3 is CASSEYRGGETQYF. Written as DNA, the CDR3 is TGTGCCAGCAGTGAGTACAGGGGAGGAGAGACCCAGTACTTC. The rearrangement uses TRBV6-1 and TRBJ2-5; tentatively, D is TRBD1 (7 bases). The CDR3 length is 14 residues. Germline V gene lookup returns CDR1 MNHNS and CDR2 SASEGT. V was shortened by 3 bases and J by 4 bases, with 12 bases between the two germline ends.